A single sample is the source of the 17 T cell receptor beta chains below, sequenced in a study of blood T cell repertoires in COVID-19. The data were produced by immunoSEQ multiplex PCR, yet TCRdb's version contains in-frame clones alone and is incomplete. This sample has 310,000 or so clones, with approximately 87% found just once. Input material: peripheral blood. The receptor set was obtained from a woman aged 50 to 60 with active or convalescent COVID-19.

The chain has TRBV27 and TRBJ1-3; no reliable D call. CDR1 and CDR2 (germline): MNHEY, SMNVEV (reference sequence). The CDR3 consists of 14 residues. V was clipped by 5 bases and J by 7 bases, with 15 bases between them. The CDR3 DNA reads TGTGCCAGCAGTGTCAGAGCGTCCGCGAACACCATATATTTT. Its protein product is CASSVRASANTIYF.

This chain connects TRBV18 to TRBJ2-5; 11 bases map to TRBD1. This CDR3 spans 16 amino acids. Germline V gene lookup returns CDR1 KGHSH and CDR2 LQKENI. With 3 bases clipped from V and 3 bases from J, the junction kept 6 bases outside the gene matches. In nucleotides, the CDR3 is TGTGCCAGCTCACCCCCGCGGGACAGGGGGGAAGAGACCCAGTACTTC. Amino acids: CASSPPRDRGEETQYF. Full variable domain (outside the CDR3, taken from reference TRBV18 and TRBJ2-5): NAGVMQNPRHLVRRRGQEARLRCSPMKGHSHVYWYRQLPEEGLKFMVYLQKENIIDESGMPKERFSAEFPKEGPSILRIQQVVRGDSAAYFCASSPPRDRGEETQYFGPGTRLLVL.

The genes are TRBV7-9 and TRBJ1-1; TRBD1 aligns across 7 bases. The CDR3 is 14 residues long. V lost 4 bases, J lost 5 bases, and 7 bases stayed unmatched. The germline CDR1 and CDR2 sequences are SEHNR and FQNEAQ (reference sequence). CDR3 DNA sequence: TGTGCCAGCAGCTCCACAGGGGCCGGGACTGAAGCTTTCTTT. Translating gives CASSSTGAGTEAFF.

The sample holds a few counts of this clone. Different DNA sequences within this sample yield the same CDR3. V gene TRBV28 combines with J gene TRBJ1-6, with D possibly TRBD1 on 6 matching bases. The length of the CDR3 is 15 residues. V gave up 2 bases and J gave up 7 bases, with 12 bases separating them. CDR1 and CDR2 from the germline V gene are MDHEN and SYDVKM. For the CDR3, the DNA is TGTGCCAGCAGTTTAAAAACAGGGTTGAATTCACCCCTCCACTTT. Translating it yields CASSLKTGLNSPLHF.

In DNA form, the CDR3 reads TGTGCCAGCGCAGACACCCGAGTCCGAAACGGGGATATGAACACCATATATTTT. It codes for CASADTRVRNGDMNTIYF. The chain is built from TRBV7-9 and TRBJ1-3; no definite D call. Germline V CDR1 and CDR2: SEHNR, FQNEAQ (reference sequence). V lost 8 bases, J lost 7 bases, and 30 bases lay in between. The CDR3 spans 18 residues.

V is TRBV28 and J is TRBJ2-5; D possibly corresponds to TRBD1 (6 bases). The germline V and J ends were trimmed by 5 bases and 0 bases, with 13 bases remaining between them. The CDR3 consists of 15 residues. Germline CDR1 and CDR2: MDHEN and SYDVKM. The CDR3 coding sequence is TGTGCCAGCAGTCCACTAACAGGGAACCAAGAGACCCAGTACTTC. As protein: CASSPLTGNQETQYF.

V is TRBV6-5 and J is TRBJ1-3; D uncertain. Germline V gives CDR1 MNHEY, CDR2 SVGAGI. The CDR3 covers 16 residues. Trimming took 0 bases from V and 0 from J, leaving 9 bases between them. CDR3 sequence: CASSYSYRSSGNTIYF. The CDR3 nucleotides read TGTGCCAGCAGTTACTCGTACAGATCCTCTGGAAACACCATATATTTT.

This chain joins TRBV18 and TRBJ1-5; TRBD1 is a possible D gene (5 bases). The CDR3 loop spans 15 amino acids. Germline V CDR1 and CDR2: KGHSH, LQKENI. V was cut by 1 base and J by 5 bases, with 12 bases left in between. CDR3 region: CASSPLSGGDQPQHF. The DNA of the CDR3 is TGTGCCAGCTCACCACTATCCGGGGGTGATCAGCCCCAGCATTTT.

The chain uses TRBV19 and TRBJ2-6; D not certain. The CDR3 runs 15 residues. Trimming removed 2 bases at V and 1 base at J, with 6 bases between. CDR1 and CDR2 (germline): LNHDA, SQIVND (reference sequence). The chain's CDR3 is CASSIKRSGANVLTF. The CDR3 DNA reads TGTGCCAGTAGTATAAAGAGGTCTGGGGCCAACGTCCTGACTTTC.

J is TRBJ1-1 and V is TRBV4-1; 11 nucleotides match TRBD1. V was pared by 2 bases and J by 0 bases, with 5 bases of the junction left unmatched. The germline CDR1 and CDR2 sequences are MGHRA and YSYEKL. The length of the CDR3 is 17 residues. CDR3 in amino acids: CASSQLGQGAMNTEAFF. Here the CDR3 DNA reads TGCGCCAGCAGCCAACTTGGACAGGGGGCGATGAACACTGAAGCTTTCTTT.

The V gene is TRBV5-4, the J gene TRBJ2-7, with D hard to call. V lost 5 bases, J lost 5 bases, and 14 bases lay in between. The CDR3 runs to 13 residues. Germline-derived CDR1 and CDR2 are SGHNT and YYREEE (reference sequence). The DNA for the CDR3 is TGTGCCAGCAGTCCCTACATAGGAGACGAGCAGTACTTC. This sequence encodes CASSPYIGDEQYF.

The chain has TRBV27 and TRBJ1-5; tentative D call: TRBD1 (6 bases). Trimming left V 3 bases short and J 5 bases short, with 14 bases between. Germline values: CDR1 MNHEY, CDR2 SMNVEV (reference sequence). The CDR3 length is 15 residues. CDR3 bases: TGTGCCAGCAGTTTCGCTGGGGGGGCTCATCAGCCCCAGCATTTT. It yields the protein CASSFAGGAHQPQHF.

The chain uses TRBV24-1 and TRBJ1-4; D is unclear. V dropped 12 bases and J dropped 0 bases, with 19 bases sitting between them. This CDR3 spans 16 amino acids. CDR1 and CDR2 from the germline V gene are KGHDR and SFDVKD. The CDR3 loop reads CADGMAGGATNEKLFF. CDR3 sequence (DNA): TGTGCCGATGGAATGGCGGGAGGTGCAACTAATGAAAAACTGTTTTTT.

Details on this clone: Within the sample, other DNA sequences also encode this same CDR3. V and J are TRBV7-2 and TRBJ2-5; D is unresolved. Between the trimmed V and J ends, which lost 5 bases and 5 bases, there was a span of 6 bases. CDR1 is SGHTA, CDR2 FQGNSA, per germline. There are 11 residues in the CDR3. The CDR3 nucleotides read TGTGCCAGCAGCCCCCAGGAGACCCAGTACTTC. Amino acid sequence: CASSPQETQYF.

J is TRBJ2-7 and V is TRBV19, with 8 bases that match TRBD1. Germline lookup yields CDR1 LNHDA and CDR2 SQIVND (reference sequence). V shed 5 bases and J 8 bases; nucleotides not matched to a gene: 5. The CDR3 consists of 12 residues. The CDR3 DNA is TGTGCCAGTAGTGTAAGGACAGGGAAGCAGTACTTC. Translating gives CASSVRTGKQYF.

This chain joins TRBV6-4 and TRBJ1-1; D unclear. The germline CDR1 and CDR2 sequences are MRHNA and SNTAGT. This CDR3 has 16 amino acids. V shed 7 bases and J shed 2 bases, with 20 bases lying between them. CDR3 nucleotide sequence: TGTGCCAGCACCAAGGACTGCTACGAAGGAAACACTGAAGCTTTCTTT. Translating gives CASTKDCYEGNTEAFF.

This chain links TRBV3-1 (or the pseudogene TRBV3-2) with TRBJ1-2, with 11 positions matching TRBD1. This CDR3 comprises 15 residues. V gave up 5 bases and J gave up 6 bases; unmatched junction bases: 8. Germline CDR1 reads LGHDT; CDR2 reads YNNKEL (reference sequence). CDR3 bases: TGTGCCAGCAGCTTTACGGACAGGGGGCGGGATGGCTACACCTTC. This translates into CASSFTDRGRDGYTF.